This T cell receptor (beta chain) was recovered during a study of human T cells and chemical hapten exposure. Described time point: pre-sensitization, week 0. The treatment: therapeutic diphenylcyclopropenone sensitization with weekly scalp DPC. On this clonotype: Its antigen is unknown.

Study-level results: With regard to DPC sensitization, TCRs above 1 in 1000 frequency did not change.

TCRdb passed the RACE reads through MiXCR, listing each CDR3 protein once. The sample lists tens of thousands of distinct CDR3 sequences, 9.5% to 10% occurring once. CDR3 length: 14 amino acids. Germline loops: CDR1 MDHEN, CDR2 SYDVKM. The V segment lost 8 bases and the J segment 5 bases; nucleotides outside the gene matches: 10. The TCR was taken from a man aged 35-49 years with alopecia areata. Some clones in this sample may be carry-over from other donors' samples. The sequences come from whole blood, collected in connection with sensitization to the hapten diphenylcyclopropenone (DPC). The J gene is TRBJ2-7, the V gene TRBV28, with 9 positions matching TRBD2. The CDR3 nucleotides read TGTGCCAGCCTTAATAGCGGGAGCACGGACGAGCAGTACTTC. It translates to CASLNSGSTDEQYF.